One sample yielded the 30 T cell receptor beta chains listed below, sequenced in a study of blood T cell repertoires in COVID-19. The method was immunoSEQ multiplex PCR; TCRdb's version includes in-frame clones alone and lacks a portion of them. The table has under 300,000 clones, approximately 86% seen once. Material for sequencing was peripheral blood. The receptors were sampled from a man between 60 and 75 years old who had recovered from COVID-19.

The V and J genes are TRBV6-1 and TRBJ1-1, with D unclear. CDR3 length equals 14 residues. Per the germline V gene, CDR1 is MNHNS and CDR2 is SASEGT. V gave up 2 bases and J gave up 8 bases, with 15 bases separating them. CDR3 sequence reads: CASSELVTALEAFF. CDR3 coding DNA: TGTGCCAGCAGTGAATTGGTTACAGCCCTAGAAGCTTTCTTT.

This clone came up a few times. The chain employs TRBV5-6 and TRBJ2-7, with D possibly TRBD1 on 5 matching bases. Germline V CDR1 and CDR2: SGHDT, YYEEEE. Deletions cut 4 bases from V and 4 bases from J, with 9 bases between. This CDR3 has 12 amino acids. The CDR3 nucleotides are TGTGCCAGCAGCGTCCAGGGTTACGAGCAGTACGTC. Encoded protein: CASSVQGYEQYV.

CDR3 sequence reads: CASSRGTGRFETQYF. CDR3 DNA: TGTGCCAGCAGCCGAGGGACAGGGAGATTCGAGACCCAGTACTTC. This sequence joins TRBV3-1 (or the pseudogene TRBV3-2) and TRBJ2-5; TRBD1 matches at 9 bases. CDR3 length equals 15 residues. The J segment lost 5 bases and the V segment lost 4 bases, leaving 8 bases of the junction unmatched. Germline CDR1 reads LGHDT; CDR2 reads YNNKEL (reference sequence).

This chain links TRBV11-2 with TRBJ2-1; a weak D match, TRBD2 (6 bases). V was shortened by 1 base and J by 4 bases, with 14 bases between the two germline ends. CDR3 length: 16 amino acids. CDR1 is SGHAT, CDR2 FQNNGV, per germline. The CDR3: CASSLGEGRNYNEQFF. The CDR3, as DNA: TGTGCCAGCAGCTTAGGAGAGGGGAGGAATTACAATGAGCAGTTCTTC.

The CDR3: CATSGQGKSEAFF. The CDR3 DNA reads as TGTGCCACCAGTGGACAGGGGAAATCTGAAGCTTTCTTT. This sequence joins TRBV24-1 and TRBJ1-1; 8 bases are a match to TRBD1. CDR3 length: 13 amino acids. Per the germline V gene, CDR1 is KGHDR and CDR2 is SFDVKD. J lost 6 bases, V lost 5 bases, and 4 bases had no gene match.

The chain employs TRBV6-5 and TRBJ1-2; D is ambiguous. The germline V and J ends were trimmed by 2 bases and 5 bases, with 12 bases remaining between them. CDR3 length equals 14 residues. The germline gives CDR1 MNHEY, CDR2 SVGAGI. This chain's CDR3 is CASSYVGRGYGYTF. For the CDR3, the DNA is TGTGCCAGCAGTTACGTCGGGCGGGGATATGGCTACACCTTC.

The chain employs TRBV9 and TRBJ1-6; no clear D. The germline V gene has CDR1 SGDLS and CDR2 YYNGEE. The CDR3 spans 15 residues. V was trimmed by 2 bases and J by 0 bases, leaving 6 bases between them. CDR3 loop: CASSVSNSYNSPLHF. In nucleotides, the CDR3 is TGTGCCAGCAGCGTCAGTAACTCCTATAATTCACCCCTCCACTTT. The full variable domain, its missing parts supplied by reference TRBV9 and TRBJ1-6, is DSGVTQTPKHLITATGQRVTLRCSPRSGDLSVYWYQQSLDQGLQFLIQYYNGEERAKGNILERFSAQQFPDLHSELNLSSLELGDSALYFCASSVSNSYNSPLHFGNGTRLTVT.

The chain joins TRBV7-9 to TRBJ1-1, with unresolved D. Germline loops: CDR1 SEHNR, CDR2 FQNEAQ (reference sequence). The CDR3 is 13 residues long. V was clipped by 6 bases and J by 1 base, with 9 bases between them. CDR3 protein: CASRPRGNTEAFF. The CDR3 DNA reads TGTGCCAGCAGACCACGAGGGAACACTGAAGCTTTCTTT.

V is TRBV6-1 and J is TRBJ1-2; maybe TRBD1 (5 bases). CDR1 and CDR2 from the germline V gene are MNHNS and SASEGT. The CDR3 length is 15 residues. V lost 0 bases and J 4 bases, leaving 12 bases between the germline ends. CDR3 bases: TGTGCCAGCAGTGAAGCGCCAGGGCAATCCTATGGCTACACCTTC. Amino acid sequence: CASSEAPGQSYGYTF.

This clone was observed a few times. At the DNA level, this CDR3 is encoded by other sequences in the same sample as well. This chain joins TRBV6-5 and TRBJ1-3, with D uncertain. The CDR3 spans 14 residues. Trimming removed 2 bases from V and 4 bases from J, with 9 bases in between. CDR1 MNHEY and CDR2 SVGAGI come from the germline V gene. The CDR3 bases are TGTGCCAGCAGTTACGAGGGCAACGGAAACACCATATATTTT. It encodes CASSYEGNGNTIYF.

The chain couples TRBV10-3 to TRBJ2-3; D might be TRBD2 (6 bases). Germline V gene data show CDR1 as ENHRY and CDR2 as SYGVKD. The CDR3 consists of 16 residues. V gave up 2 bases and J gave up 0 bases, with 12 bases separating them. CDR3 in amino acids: CAISEPSGLSTDTQYF. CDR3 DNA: TGTGCCATCAGTGAGCCCTCGGGACTTAGCACAGATACGCAGTATTTT.

This CDR3 is CASSSVGGIETQYF. In DNA, the CDR3 is TGTGCCAGCAGCTCTGTTGGGGGCATAGAGACCCAGTACTTC. This sequence joins TRBV5-6 and TRBJ2-5; D perhaps matches TRBD1 (6 bases). V was clipped by 3 bases and J by 4 bases, with 13 bases between them. This CDR3 spans 14 amino acids. The V gene's germline CDR1 is SGHDT and CDR2 YYEEEE.

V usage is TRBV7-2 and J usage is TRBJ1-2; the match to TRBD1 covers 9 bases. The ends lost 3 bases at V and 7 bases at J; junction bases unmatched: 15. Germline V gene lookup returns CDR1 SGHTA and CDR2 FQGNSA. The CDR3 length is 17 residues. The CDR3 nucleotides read TGTGCCAGCAGCTTGGTACAGGGGGCGCGGCAGTTGGGTGGCTACACCTTC. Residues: CASSLVQGARQLGGYTF.

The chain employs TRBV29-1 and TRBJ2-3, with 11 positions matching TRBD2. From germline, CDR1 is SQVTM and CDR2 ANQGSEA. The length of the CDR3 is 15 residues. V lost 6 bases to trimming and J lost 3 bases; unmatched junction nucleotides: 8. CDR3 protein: CSVSPTSGGTDTQYF. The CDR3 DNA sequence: TGCAGCGTGAGCCCCACTAGCGGGGGTACAGATACGCAGTATTTT.

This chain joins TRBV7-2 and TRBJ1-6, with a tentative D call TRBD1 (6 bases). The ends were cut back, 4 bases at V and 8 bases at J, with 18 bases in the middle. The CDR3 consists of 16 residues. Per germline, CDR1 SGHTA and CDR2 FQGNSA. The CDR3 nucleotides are TGTGCCAGCAGCTCTTGGTCGGGACAAAGGTATTCACCCCTCCACTTT. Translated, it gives CASSSWSGQRYSPLHF.

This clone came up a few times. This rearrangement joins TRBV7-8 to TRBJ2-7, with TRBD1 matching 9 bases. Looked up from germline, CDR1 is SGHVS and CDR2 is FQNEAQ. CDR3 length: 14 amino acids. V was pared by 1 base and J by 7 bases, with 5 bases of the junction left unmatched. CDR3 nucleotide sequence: TGTGCCAGCAGCTTAGGCGGGACAGGGACTGAGCAGTACTTC. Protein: CASSLGGTGTEQYF.

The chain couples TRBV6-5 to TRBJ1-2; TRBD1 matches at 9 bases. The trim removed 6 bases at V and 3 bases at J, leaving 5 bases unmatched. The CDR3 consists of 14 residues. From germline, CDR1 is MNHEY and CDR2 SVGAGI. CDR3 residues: CASSKGQGDYGYTF. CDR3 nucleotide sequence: TGTGCCAGCAGCAAGGGACAGGGAGACTATGGCTACACCTTC.

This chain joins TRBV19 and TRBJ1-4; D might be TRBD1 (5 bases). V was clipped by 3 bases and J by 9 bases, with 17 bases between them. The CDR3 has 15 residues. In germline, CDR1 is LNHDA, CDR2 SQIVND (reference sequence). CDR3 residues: CASSILTGGGKKLFF. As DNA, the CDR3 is TGTGCCAGTAGTATCTTAACAGGTGGAGGGAAAAAACTGTTTTTT.

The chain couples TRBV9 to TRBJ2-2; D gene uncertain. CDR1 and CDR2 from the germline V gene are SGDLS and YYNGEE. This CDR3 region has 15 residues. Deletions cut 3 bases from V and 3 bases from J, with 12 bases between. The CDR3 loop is CASSGFDIDTGELFF. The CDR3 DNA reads TGTGCCAGCAGCGGGTTCGATATAGACACCGGGGAGCTGTTTTTT.

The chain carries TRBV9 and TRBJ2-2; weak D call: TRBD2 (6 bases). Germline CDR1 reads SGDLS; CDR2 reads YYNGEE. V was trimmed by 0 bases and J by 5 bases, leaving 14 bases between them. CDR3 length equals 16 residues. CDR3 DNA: TGTGCCAGCAGCGTAGATTTGGCTAGCGTTACCGGGGAGCTGTTTTTT. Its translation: CASSVDLASVTGELFF.

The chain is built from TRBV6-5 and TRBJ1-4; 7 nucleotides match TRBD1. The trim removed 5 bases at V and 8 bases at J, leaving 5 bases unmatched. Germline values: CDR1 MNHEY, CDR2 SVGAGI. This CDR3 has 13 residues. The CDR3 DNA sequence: TGTGCCAGCAGTATCAACAGGGGAGAAAAACTGTTTTTT. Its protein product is CASSINRGEKLFF.

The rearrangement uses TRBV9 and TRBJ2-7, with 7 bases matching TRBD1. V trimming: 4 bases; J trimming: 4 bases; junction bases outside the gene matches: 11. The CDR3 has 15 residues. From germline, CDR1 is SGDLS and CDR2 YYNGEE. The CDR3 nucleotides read TGTGCCAGCAGCCCCTCGCAGGGACAGTTATACGAGCAGTACTTC. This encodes CASSPSQGQLYEQYF.

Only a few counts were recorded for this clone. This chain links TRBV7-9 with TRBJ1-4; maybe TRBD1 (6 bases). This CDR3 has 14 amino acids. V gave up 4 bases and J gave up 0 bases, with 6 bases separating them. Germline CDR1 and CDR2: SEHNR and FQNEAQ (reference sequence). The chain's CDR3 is CASSYRATNEKLFF. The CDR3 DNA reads TGTGCCAGCAGCTACAGGGCAACTAATGAAAAACTGTTTTTT.

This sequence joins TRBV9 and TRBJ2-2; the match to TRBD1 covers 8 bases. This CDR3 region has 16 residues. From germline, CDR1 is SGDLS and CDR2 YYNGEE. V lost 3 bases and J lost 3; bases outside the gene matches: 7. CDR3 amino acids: CASSAMDRADTGELFF. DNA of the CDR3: TGTGCCAGCAGCGCAATGGACAGGGCAGACACCGGGGAGCTGTTTTTT. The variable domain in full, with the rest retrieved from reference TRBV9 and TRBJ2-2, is DSGVTQTPKHLITATGQRVTLRCSPRSGDLSVYWYQQSLDQGLQFLIQYYNGEERAKGNILERFSAQQFPDLHSELNLSSLELGDSALYFCASSAMDRADTGELFFGEGSRLTVL.

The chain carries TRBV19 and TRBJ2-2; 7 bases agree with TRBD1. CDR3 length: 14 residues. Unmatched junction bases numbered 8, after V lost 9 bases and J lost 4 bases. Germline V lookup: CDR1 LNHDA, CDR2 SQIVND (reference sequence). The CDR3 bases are TGTGCCAGCCAGGGACAGAGGGGCACCGGGGAGCTGTTTTTT. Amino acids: CASQGQRGTGELFF.

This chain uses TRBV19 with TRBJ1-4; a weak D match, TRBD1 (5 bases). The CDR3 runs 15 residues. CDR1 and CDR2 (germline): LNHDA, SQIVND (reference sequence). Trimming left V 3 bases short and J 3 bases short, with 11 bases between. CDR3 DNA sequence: TGTGCCAGTAGTATGGGGGGTAGACCTAATGAAAAACTGTTTTTT. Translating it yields CASSMGGRPNEKLFF. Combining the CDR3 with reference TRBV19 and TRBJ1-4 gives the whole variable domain DGGITQSPKYLFRKEGQNVTLSCEQNLNHDAMYWYRQDPGQGLRLIYYSQIVNDFQKGDIAEGYSVSREKKESFPLTVTSAQKNPTAFYLCASSMGGRPNEKLFFGSGTQLSVL.

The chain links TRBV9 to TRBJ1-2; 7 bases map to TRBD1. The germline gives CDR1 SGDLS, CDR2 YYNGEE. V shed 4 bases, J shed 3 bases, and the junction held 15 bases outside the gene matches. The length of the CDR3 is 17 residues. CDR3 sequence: CASSSGLTGLGDYGYTF. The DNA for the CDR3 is TGTGCCAGCAGCTCCGGCCTGACAGGGCTAGGGGACTATGGCTACACCTTC.

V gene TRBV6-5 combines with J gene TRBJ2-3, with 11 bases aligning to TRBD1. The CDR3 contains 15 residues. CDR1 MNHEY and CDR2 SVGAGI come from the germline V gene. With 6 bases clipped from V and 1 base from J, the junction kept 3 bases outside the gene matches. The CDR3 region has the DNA TGTGCCAGCAGCCAGGGACAGGGGGGCACAGATACGCAGTATTTT. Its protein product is CASSQGQGGTDTQYF.

The CDR3 is CASSPGQYSNQPQHF. CDR3 sequence (DNA): TGCGCCAGCAGCCCCGGACAGTATAGCAATCAGCCCCAGCATTTT. The V call is TRBV5-1, the J call TRBJ1-5, with a weak D call TRBD1 (6 bases). CDR3 size: 15 residues. The germline V and J ends were trimmed by 4 bases and 0 bases, with 11 bases remaining between them. The germline V gene encodes CDR1 SGHRS and CDR2 YFSETQ.

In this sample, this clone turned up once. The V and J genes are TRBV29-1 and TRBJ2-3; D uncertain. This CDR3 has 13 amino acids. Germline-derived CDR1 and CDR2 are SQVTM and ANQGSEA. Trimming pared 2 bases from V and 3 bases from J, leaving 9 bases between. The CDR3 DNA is TGCAGCGTTGAATTTGCCTATACAGATACGCAGTATTTT. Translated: CSVEFAYTDTQYF.